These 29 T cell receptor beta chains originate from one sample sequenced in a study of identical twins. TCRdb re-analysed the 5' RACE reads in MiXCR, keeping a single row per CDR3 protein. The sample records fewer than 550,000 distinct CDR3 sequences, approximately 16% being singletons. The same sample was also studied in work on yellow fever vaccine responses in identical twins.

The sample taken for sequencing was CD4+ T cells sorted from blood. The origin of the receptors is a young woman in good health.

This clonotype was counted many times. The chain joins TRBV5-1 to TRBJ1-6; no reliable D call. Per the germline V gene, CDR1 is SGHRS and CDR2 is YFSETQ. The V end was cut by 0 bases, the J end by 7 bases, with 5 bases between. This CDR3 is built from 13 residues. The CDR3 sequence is CASSLEQNSPLHF. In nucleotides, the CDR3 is TGCGCCAGCAGCTTGGAACAGAATTCACCCCTCCACTTT. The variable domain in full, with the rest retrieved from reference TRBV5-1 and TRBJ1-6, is KAGVTQTPRYLIKTRGQQVTLSCSPISGHRSVSWYQQTPGQGLQFLFEYFSETQRNKGNFPGRFSGRQFSNSRSEMNVSTLELGDSALYLCASSLEQNSPLHFGNGTRLTVT.

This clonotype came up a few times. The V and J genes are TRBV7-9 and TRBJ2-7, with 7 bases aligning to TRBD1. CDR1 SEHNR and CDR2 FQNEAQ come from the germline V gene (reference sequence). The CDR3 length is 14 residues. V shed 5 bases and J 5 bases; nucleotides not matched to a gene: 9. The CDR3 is CASSPATGRHEQYV. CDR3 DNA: TGTGCCAGCAGCCCCGCGACAGGGAGACACGAGCAGTACGTC.

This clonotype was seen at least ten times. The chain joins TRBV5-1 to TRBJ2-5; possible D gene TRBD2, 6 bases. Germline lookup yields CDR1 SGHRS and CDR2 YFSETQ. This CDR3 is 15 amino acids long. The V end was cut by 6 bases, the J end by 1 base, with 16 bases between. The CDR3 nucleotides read TGCGCCAGCAAGTCTTCCGCGGGGAGCCAAGAGACCCAGTACTTC. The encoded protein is CASKSSAGSQETQYF.

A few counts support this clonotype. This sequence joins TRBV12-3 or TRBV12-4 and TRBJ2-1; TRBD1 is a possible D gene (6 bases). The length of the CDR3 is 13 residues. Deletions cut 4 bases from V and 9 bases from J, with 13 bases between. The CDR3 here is CASSWGPGGEQFF. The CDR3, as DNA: TGTGCCAGCAGTTGGGGGCCTGGGGGTGAGCAGTTCTTC.

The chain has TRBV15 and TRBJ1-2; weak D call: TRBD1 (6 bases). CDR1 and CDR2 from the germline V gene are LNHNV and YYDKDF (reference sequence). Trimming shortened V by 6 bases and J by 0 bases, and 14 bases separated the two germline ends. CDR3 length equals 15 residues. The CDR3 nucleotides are TGTGCCACCAGGGACAGCCGTAAAGCTAACTATGGCTACACCTTC. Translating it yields CATRDSRKANYGYTF.

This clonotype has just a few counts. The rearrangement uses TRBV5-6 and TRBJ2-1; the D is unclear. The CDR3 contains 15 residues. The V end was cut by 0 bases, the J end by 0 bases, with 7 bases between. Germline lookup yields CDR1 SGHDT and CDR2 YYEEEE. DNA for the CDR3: TGTGCCAGCAGCTTGGCAACCGTCTCCTACAATGAGCAGTTCTTC. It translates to CASSLATVSYNEQFF.

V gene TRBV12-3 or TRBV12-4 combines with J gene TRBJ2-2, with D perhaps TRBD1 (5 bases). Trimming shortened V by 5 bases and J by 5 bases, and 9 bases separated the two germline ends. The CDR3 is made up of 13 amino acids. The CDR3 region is CASSRQPTGELFF. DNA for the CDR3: TGTGCCAGCAGTCGACAGCCTACCGGGGAGCTGTTTTTT.

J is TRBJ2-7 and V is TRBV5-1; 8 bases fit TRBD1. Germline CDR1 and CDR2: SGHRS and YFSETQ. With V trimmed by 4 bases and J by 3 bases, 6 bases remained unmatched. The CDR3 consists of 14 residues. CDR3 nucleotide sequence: TGCGCCAGCAGCCACGGACAGGGCGGCTACGAGCAGTACTTC. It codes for CASSHGQGGYEQYF.

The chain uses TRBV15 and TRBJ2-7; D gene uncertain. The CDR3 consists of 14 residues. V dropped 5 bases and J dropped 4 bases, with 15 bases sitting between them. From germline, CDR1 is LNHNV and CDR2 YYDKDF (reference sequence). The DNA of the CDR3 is TGTGCCACCAGCGTGGCAGTCCCTAGGTACGAGCAGTACTTC. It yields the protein CATSVAVPRYEQYF.

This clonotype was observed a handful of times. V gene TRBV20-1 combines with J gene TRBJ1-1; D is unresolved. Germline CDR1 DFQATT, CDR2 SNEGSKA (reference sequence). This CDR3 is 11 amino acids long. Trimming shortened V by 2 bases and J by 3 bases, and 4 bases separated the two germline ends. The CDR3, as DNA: TGCAGTGCTAGAATAGACACTGAAGCTTTCTTT. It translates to CSARIDTEAFF.

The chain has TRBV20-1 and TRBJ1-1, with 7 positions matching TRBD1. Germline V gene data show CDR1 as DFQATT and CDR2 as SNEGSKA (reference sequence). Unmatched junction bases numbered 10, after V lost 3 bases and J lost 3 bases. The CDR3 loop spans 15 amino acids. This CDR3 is CSARRRGQGYTEAFF. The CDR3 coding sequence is TGCAGTGCTAGGCGGAGGGGGCAGGGGTACACTGAAGCTTTCTTT.

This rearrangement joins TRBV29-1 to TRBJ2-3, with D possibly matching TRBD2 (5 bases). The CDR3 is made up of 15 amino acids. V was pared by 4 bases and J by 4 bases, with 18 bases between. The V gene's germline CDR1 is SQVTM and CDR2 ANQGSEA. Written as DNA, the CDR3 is TGCAGCGTTGTGTTCCCTAGCCCCTCCCCAGATACGCAGTATTTT. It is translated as CSVVFPSPSPDTQYF.

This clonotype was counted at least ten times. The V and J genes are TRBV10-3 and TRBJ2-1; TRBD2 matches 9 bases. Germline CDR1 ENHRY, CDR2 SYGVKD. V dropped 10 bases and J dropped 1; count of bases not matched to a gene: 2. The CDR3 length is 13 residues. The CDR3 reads CATTSGSYNEQFF. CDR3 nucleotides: TGTGCCACTACTAGCGGGTCCTACAATGAGCAGTTCTTC.

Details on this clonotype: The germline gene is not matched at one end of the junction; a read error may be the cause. The CDR3 nucleotides read TGCACCAGCAGCATGACTAGCGGTGACACAGATACGCAGTATTTT. Its translation is CTSSMTSGDTDTQYF. The chain combines TRBV5-1 with TRBJ2-3, with 9 bases that match TRBD2. The V gene's germline CDR1 is SGHRS and CDR2 YFSETQ. The CDR3 is 15 residues long.

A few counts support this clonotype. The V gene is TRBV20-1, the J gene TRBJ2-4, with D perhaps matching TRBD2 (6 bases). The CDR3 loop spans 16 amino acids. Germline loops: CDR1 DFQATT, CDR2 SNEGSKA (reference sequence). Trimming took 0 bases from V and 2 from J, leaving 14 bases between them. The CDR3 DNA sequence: TGCAGTGCTAGAGATGGGCTGGGGAGGTCCAAAAACATTCAGTACTTC. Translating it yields CSARDGLGRSKNIQYF.

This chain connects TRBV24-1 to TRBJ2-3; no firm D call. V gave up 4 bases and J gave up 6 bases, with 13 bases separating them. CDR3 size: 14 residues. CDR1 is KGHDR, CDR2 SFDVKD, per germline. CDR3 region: CATSESGSMDTQYF. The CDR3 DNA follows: TGTGCCACCAGTGAGTCGGGCTCCATGGATACGCAGTATTTT.

CDR3 DNA sequence: TGCGCCAGCAGCTTGGACAACCGGGACAGGGGTTACAATGAGCAGTTCTTC. Its protein is CASSLDNRDRGYNEQFF. The V gene is TRBV5-1, the J gene TRBJ2-1; the match to TRBD1 covers 10 bases. The CDR3 totals 17 residues. J lost 4 bases, V lost 0 bases, and 7 bases had no gene match. CDR1 and CDR2 from the germline V gene are SGHRS and YFSETQ.

The CDR3 coding sequence is TGTGCCAGCAGCTTGGGGACAGGGGGCGGAAGTTCACCCCTCCACTTT. It is translated as CASSLGTGGGSSPLHF. The chain combines TRBV5-6 with TRBJ1-6; 11 nucleotides line up with TRBD1. This CDR3 spans 16 amino acids. Per the germline V gene, CDR1 is SGHDT and CDR2 is YYEEEE. The J segment lost 9 bases and the V segment lost 0 bases, leaving 5 bases of the junction unmatched.

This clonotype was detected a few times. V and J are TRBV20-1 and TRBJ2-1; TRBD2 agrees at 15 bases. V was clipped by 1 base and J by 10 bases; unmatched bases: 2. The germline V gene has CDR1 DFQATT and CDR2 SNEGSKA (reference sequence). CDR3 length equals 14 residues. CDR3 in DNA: TGCAGTGCTAGAGGGACTAGCGGGAGGGCGGAGCAGTTCTTC. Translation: CSARGTSGRAEQFF.

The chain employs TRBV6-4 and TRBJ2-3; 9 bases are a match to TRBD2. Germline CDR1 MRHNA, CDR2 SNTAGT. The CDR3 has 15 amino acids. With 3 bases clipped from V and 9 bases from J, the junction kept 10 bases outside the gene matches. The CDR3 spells CASSEEGLAGSTQYF. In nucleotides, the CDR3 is TGTGCCAGCAGTGAAGAAGGCCTAGCGGGAAGCACGCAGTATTTT.

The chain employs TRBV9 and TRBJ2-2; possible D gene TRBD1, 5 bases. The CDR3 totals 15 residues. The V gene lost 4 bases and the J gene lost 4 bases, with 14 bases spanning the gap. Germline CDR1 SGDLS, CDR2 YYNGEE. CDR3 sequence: CASSSGHGVTGELFF. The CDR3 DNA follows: TGTGCCAGCAGCTCAGGACATGGTGTCACCGGGGAGCTGTTTTTT.

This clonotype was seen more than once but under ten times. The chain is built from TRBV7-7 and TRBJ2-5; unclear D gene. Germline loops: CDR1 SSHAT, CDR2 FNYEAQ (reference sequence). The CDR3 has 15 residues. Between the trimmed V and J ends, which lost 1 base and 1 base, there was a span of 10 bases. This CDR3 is CASSLGSVPQETQYF. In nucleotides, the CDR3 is TGTGCCAGCAGCTTAGGAAGCGTACCCCAAGAGACCCAGTACTTC.

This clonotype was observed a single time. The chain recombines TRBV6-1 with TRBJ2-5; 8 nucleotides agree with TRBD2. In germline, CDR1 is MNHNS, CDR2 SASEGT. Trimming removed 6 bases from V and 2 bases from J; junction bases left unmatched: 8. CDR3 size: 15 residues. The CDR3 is CASSPRAGGQETQYF. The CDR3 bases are TGTGCCAGCAGCCCGCGGGCGGGGGGTCAAGAGACCCAGTACTTC.

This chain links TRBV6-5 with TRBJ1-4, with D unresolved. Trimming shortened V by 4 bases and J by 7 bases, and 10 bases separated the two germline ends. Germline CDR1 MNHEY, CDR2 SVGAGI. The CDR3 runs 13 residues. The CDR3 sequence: CASSFFRGEKLFF. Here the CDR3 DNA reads TGTGCCAGCAGTTTCTTTCGGGGTGAAAAACTGTTTTTT.

DNA for the CDR3: TGTGCCAGCAGTCGAGGACCACAAAGCACAGATACGCAGTATTTT. The encoded protein is CASSRGPQSTDTQYF. The chain uses TRBV6-4 and TRBJ2-3; no definite D call. CDR3 length: 15 residues. Trimming pared 5 bases from V and 0 bases from J, leaving 12 bases between. The germline CDR1 and CDR2 sequences are MRHNA and SNTAGT.

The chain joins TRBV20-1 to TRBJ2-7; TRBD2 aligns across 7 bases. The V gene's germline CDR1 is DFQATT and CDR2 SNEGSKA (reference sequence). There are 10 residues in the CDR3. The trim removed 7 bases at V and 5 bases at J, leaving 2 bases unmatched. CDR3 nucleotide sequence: TGCAGTGTGGGGGGGAACGAGCAGTACTTC. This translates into CSVGGNEQYF.

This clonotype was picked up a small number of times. The CDR3 spells CASSLGTQLAKNIQYF. CDR3 coding DNA: TGTGCCAGCAGCCTCGGGACACAGCTAGCCAAAAACATTCAGTACTTC. The chain links TRBV3-1 to TRBJ2-4, with D possibly TRBD1 on 6 matching bases. CDR1 is LGHDT and CDR2 is YNNKEL in the germline V gene (reference sequence). The length of the CDR3 is 16 residues. Deletions cut 4 bases from V and 0 bases from J, with 13 bases between.

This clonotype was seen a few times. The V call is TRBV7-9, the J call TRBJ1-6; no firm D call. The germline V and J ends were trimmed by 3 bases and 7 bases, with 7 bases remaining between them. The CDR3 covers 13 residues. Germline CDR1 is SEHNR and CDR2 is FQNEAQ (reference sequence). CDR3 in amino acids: CASSFPLNSPLHF. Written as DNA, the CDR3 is TGTGCCAGCAGCTTCCCCTTGAATTCACCCCTCCACTTT.

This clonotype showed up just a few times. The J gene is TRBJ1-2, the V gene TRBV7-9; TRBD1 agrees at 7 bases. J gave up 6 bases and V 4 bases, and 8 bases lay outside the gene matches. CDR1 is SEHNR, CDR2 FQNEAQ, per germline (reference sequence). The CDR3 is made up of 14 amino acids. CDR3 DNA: TGTGCCAGCAGCTACCGTTCTCAGGGGGATGGCTACACCTTC. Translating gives CASSYRSQGDGYTF. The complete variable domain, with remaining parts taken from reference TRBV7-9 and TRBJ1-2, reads DTGVSQNPRHKITKRGQNVTFRCDPISEHNRLYWYRQTLGQGPEFLTYFQNEAQLEKSRLLSDRFSAERPKGSFSTLEIQRTEQGDSAMYLCASSYRSQGDGYTFGSGTRLTVV.